This entry is about one T cell receptor (delta chain). A much bigger clone sits one base away, suggesting this may be a read error. Because the CDR3's place on the DNA is in doubt, the DNA is left out and the CDR3 is given as listed by TCRdb. The identical CDR3 is also encoded by other nucleotide sequences in the sample. This entry comes from a study of gamma delta lymphoproliferative disorders and STAT genes. The overall study: The LymphoTrack Dx TCRG Assay amplified gamma chains from at least 50 ng of genomic DNA.

Genomic DNA from isolated PBMCs served as the sequencing template. With termini counted, the CDR3 has 25 amino acids. CDR1 NSMFDY and CDR2 ISSIKDK come from the germline V gene. TCRdb applied CATT to the multiplex PCR reads for clone calling. The profile shows 3,000 to 3,500 delta-chain clones, approximately 1.2% of them singletons. The V and J genes are TRAV29/DV5 and TRDJ1; the table's D call, TRDD3, has no DNA check behind it. Input material: blood. This TCR came from a human donor in good health. CDR3 amino acids: CSVLLCSHQGMLNPFSPNPFDKLIF.